The 21 T cell receptor beta chains below all came from one sample that was sequenced in a study of identifying expanded T cells in peripheral blood. Assay: immunoSEQ multiplex PCR; the TCRdb copy retains only in-frame clones and omits some. This table holds roughly 100,000 clones, 88% found once. Sequencing was carried out using blood. Receptors originate from a person between 18 and 69 years old in good health.

The chain uses TRBV30 and TRBJ2-1; D gene ambiguous. This CDR3 region has 15 residues. The V end was cut by 4 bases, the J end by 0 bases, with 13 bases between. Germline V gene lookup returns CDR1 GTSNPN and CDR2 SVGIG (reference sequence). CDR3 nucleotides: TGTGCCTGGATGGCAGCCCCGAGCTCCTACAATGAGCAGTTCTTC. This translates into CAWMAAPSSYNEQFF.

The chain joins TRBV7-9 to TRBJ2-4; D is possibly TRBD2 (6 bases). The CDR3 length is 18 residues. Germline CDR1 and CDR2: SEHNR and FQNEAQ (reference sequence). V lost 1 base and J 0 bases, leaving 16 bases between the germline ends. The CDR3 DNA sequence: TGTGCCAGCAGCTTAGAGGTGACCCCGGGGGAAGCCAAAAACATTCAGTACTTC. It codes for CASSLEVTPGEAKNIQYF.

This chain joins TRBV6-5 and TRBJ2-7; D is unclear. V dropped 5 bases and J dropped 2 bases, with 13 bases sitting between them. The CDR3 loop spans 14 amino acids. Germline V gene data show CDR1 as MNHEY and CDR2 as SVGAGI. CDR3 amino acids: CASSENPEPYEQYF. CDR3 DNA sequence: TGTGCCAGCAGTGAAAACCCTGAACCCTACGAGCAGTACTTC.

The DNA of the CDR3 is TGTGCCAGCAGTTCTCCGACAGGGGGGGAGTCCGAGCAGTACTTC. Translation: CASSSPTGGESEQYF. The chain recombines TRBV28 with TRBJ2-7; TRBD1 aligns across 9 bases. V gave up 4 bases and J gave up 6 bases; unmatched junction bases: 10. CDR1 is MDHEN, CDR2 SYDVKM, per germline. The CDR3 contains 15 residues.

The chain has TRBV6-6 and TRBJ2-4; the match to TRBD1 covers 9 bases. The V segment lost 4 bases and the J segment 7 bases; nucleotides outside the gene matches: 8. This CDR3 has 15 amino acids. Per germline, CDR1 MNHNY and CDR2 SVGAGI (reference sequence). The CDR3 DNA reads as TGTGCCAGCAGTTTCTTAGGGACAGGGTTGAACATTCAGTACTTC. Amino acid sequence: CASSFLGTGLNIQYF.

The V gene is TRBV28, the J gene TRBJ2-2, with 8 bases aligning to TRBD2. J gave up 7 bases and V 3 bases, and 10 bases lay outside the gene matches. Germline V gene data show CDR1 as MDHEN and CDR2 as SYDVKM. This CDR3 is 16 amino acids long. The CDR3 region is CASSFIGGGFGGELFF. CDR3 bases: TGTGCCAGCAGTTTTATTGGCGGGGGGTTCGGCGGGGAGCTGTTTTTT.

The chain employs TRBV19 and TRBJ1-5, with 7 bases matching TRBD1. Germline CDR1 is LNHDA and CDR2 is SQIVND (reference sequence). The CDR3 spans 15 residues. The J segment lost 6 bases and the V segment lost 4 bases, leaving 9 bases of the junction unmatched. CDR3 DNA: TGTGCCAGTAGTAACGACAGGGAAGAGGGTCAGCCCCAGCATTTT. Encoded protein: CASSNDREEGQPQHF. The full variable domain, with the rest looked up from reference TRBV19 and TRBJ1-5, is DGGITQSPKYLFRKEGQNVTLSCEQNLNHDAMYWYRQDPGQGLRLIYYSQIVNDFQKGDIAEGYSVSREKKESFPLTVTSAQKNPTAFYLCASSNDREEGQPQHFGDGTRLSIL.

The J gene is TRBJ2-3, the V gene TRBV11-1; 11 nucleotides align to TRBD1. In germline, CDR1 is SGHAT, CDR2 FQDESV (reference sequence). The CDR3 has 15 amino acids. J gave up 4 bases and V 5 bases, and 5 bases lay outside the gene matches. CDR3 amino acids: CASSPDRGQADTQYF. CDR3 bases: TGTGCCAGCAGCCCGGACAGGGGGCAGGCAGATACGCAGTATTTT.

The chain employs TRBV9 and TRBJ2-3; D perhaps matches TRBD2 (6 bases). V lost 0 bases and J lost 0, with 14 bases in between. CDR3 length: 17 residues. The germline CDR1 and CDR2 sequences are SGDLS and YYNGEE. In nucleotides, the CDR3 is TGTGCCAGCAGCGTAGAAGGGACTTCCCCTAGCACAGATACGCAGTATTTT. Protein product: CASSVEGTSPSTDTQYF.

CDR3 protein: CASSVGGTRLNEQFF. The CDR3 DNA follows: TGTGCCAGCAGCGTAGGGGGGACGCGACTCAATGAGCAGTTCTTC. The rearrangement joins TRBV9 to TRBJ2-1; the D call may be TRBD1 or TRBD2 (5 bases each). The CDR3 is 15 amino acids. V gave up 0 bases and J gave up 6 bases, with 13 bases separating them. Germline V lookup: CDR1 SGDLS, CDR2 YYNGEE.

The sample holds a few counts of this clone. The CDR3 region is CASSYGASGNTIYF. CDR3 DNA: TGCGCCAGCAGCTACGGGGCCTCTGGAAACACCATATATTTT. The V gene is TRBV5-1, the J gene TRBJ1-3; D is possibly TRBD1 (5 bases). This CDR3 has 14 residues. The V gene lost 3 bases and the J gene lost 0 bases, with 7 bases spanning the gap. CDR1 and CDR2 (germline): SGHRS, YFSETQ.

The chain is built from TRBV10-3 and TRBJ1-1, with D perhaps TRBD1 (6 bases). Per the germline V gene, CDR1 is ENHRY and CDR2 is SYGVKD. The CDR3 is 15 amino acids. The germline V and J ends were trimmed by 4 bases and 4 bases, with 16 bases remaining between them. The CDR3, as DNA: TGTGCCATCAGTGCAGCCCAGGGGCGAGGCACTGAAGCTTTCTTT. Its protein is CAISAAQGRGTEAFF.

J is TRBJ2-5 and V is TRBV5-6; 7 bases fit TRBD1. CDR1 SGHDT and CDR2 YYEEEE come from the germline V gene. This CDR3 is 14 amino acids long. J gave up 5 bases and V 3 bases, and 7 bases lay outside the gene matches. CDR3 sequence reads: CASSSQGVKETQYF. As DNA, the CDR3 is TGTGCCAGCAGCTCCCAGGGGGTAAAGGAGACCCAGTACTTC.

This chain links TRBV7-2 with TRBJ2-3, with 9 bases aligning to TRBD1. V trimming: 5 bases; J trimming: 2 bases; junction bases outside the gene matches: 5. Germline V CDR1 and CDR2: SGHTA, FQGNSA. The CDR3 has 15 residues. CDR3 coding DNA: TGTGCCAGCAGCCCGGGGACAGGGTACACAGATACGCAGTATTTT. Residues: CASSPGTGYTDTQYF.

The gene calls are TRBV19 and TRBJ1-2, with D unclear. Germline V gene data show CDR1 as LNHDA and CDR2 as SQIVND (reference sequence). The V end lost 5 bases, the J end lost 1 base, and 8 bases lay between the germline ends. This CDR3 has 13 amino acids. CDR3 loop: CASSRGVNYGYTF. CDR3 coding DNA: TGTGCCAGTAGTCGCGGGGTTAACTATGGCTACACCTTC. Variable domain in full (rest from reference TRBV19 and TRBJ1-2): DGGITQSPKYLFRKEGQNVTLSCEQNLNHDAMYWYRQDPGQGLRLIYYSQIVNDFQKGDIAEGYSVSREKKESFPLTVTSAQKNPTAFYLCASSRGVNYGYTFGSGTRLTVV.

The chain is built from TRBV6-4 and TRBJ1-1; no reliable D call. This CDR3 comprises 13 residues. Trimming cost V 4 bases and J 1 base, with 7 bases left between them. In germline, CDR1 is MRHNA, CDR2 SNTAGT. The CDR3 DNA is TGTGCCAGCAGTGCTGAACCGAACACTGAAGCTTTCTTT. Its translation is CASSAEPNTEAFF.

This chain links TRBV23-1 with TRBJ2-5, with 7 bases lining up with TRBD2. TRBV23-1 is marked as an open reading frame, function uncertain. With 7 bases clipped from V and 3 bases from J, the junction kept 14 bases outside the gene matches. The CDR3 contains 16 residues. The CDR3: CASTLLGEGTEETQYF. For the CDR3, the DNA is TGCGCCAGCACCCTGCTGGGGGAGGGAACCGAAGAGACCCAGTACTTC.

This chain links TRBV9 with TRBJ2-3; maybe TRBD2 (5 bases). Trimming took off 4 bases at V and 3 bases at J, with 15 bases between the two ends. The CDR3 extends over 15 amino acids. The germline gives CDR1 SGDLS, CDR2 YYNGEE. CDR3 protein: CASSPRTRATDTQYF. CDR3 coding DNA: TGTGCCAGCAGCCCTCGTACGCGGGCAACAGATACGCAGTATTTT. The full variable domain, completed using reference TRBV9 and TRBJ2-3, is DSGVTQTPKHLITATGQRVTLRCSPRSGDLSVYWYQQSLDQGLQFLIQYYNGEERAKGNILERFSAQQFPDLHSELNLSSLELGDSALYFCASSPRTRATDTQYFGPGTRLTVL.

This sequence joins TRBV5-6 and TRBJ1-5; D remains ambiguous. This CDR3 has 15 amino acids. Germline V CDR1 and CDR2: SGHDT, YYEEEE. The ends were cut back, 2 bases at V and 4 bases at J, with 13 bases in the middle. This CDR3 reads CASSFGGSQNQPQHF. Here the CDR3 DNA reads TGTGCCAGCAGCTTTGGCGGTAGTCAAAATCAGCCCCAGCATTTT. The entire variable domain, with the rest obtained from reference TRBV5-6 and TRBJ1-5, is as follows: DAGVTQSPTHLIKTRGQQVTLRCSPKSGHDTVSWYQQALGQGPQFIFQYYEEEERQRGNFPDRFSGHQFPNYSSELNVNALLLGDSALYLCASSFGGSQNQPQHFGDGTRLSIL.

The chain combines TRBV5-4 with TRBJ2-7; 7 nucleotides line up with TRBD2. The CDR3 length is 14 residues. With V trimmed by 7 bases and J by 2 bases, 9 bases remained unmatched. Germline V lookup: CDR1 SGHNT, CDR2 YYREEE (reference sequence). The CDR3 region is CASARGSGAYEQYF. The CDR3 DNA sequence: TGTGCCAGCGCTCGAGGAAGCGGGGCCTACGAGCAGTACTTC.

The J gene is TRBJ1-2, the V gene TRBV19; D perhaps matches TRBD1 (6 bases). This CDR3 comprises 15 residues. Germline loops: CDR1 LNHDA, CDR2 SQIVND (reference sequence). V shed 7 bases and J shed 4 bases, with 19 bases lying between them. The CDR3 region is CASMFREQGGYGYTF. DNA for the CDR3: TGTGCCAGTATGTTTCGGGAACAGGGAGGCTATGGCTACACCTTC.